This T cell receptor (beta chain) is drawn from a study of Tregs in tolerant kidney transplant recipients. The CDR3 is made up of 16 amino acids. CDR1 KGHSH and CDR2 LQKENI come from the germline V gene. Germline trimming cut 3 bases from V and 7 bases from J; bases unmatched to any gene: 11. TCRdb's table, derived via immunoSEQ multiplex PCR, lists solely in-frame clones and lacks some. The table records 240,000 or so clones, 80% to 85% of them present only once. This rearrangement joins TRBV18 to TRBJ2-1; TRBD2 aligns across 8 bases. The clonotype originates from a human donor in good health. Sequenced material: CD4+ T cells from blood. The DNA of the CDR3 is TGTGCCAGCTCACCGGCTCCGGGACTAGTGCTGAATGAGCAGTTCTTC. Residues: CASSPAPGLVLNEQFF.